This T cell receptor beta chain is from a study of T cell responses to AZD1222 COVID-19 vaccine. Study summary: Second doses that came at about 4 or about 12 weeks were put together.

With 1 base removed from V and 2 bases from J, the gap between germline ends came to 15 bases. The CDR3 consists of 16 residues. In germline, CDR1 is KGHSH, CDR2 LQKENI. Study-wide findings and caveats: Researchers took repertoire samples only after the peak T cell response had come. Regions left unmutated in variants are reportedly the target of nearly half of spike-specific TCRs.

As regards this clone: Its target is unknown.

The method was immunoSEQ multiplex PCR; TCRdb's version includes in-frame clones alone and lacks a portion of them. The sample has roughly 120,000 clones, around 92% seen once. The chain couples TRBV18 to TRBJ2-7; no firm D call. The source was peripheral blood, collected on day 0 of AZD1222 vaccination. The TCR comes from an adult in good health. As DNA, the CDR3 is TGTGCCAGCTCACCACTTATATCAAGTAACACCTACGAGCAGTACTTC. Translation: CASSPLISSNTYEQYF.